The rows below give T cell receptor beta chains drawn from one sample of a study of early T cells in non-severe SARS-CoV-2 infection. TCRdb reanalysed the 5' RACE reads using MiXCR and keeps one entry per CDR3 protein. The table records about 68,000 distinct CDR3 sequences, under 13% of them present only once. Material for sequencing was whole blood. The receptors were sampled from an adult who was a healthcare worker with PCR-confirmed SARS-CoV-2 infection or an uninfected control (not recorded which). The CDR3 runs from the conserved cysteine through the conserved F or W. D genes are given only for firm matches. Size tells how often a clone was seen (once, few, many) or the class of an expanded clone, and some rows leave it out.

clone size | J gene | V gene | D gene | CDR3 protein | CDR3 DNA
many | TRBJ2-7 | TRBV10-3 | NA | CAISALQGRTASSYEQYF | TGTGCCATCAGTGCTCTCCAGGGGAGGACGGCTAGCTCCTACGAGCAGTACTTC
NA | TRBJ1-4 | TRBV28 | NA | CASYAPTDNEKLFF | TGTGCCAGCTATGCCCCGACCGACAATGAAAAACTGTTTTTT
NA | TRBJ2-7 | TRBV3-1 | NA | CASSLGQQDYEQYF | TGTGCCAGCAGCCTGGGGCAGCAGGACTACGAGCAGTACTTC
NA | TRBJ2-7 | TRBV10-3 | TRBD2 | CAISSGRYEQYF | TGTGCCATCAGTAGCGGGAGGTACGAGCAGTACTTC
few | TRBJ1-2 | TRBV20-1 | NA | CSVEDGYTF | TGCAGTGTGGAAGATGGCTACACCTTC
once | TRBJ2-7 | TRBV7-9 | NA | CASSLLGDEQYF | TGTGCCAGCAGCTTACTAGGGGACGAGCAGTACTTC
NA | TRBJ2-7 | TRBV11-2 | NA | CASSFNTEQYF | TGTGCCAGCAGCTTCAATACCGAGCAGTACTTC
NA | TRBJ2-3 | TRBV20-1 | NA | CSATQAASSTDTQYF | TGCAGTGCTACCCAAGCGGCGTCTAGCACAGATACGCAGTATTTT
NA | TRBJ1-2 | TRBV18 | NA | CASSPSGNGYTF | TGTGCCAGCTCACCATCGGGGAATGGCTACACCTTC
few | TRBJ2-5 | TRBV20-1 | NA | CSAHKVGVDETQYF | TGCAGTGCTCATAAGGTCGGCGTCGACGAGACCCAGTACTTC
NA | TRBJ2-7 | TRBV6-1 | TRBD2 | CASSVTSGSYEQYF | TGTGCCAGCAGTGTCACTAGCGGGAGCTACGAGCAGTACTTC
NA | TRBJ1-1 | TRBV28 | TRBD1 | CASSLSDRLGAFF | TGTGCCAGCAGTTTATCGGACAGGTTGGGAGCTTTCTTT
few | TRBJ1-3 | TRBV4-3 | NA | CASSQDSFTNTIYF | TGCGCCAGCAGCCAAGATAGCTTTACAAACACCATATATTTT
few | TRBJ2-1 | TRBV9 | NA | CASSVADNEQFF | TGTGCCAGCAGCGTAGCGGACAATGAGCAGTTCTTC